These 18 T cell receptor beta chains originate from one sample sequenced in a study of shared clonotypes between healthy human individuals. Naive-designated CD8 cells lacked CD45RO, were positively enriched for CCR7, and omitted terminally differentiated effector memory CD45RA+ cells. Some clones are missing from TCRdb's copy, which holds only in-frame ones; the method was immunoSEQ multiplex PCR. The table lists around 2.1 million clones, just over 90% of them singletons. Sequenced input: naive CD8+ T cells from PBMCs. Receptors were obtained from a man younger than 30 in good health. Some clones in this sample may be carry-over from other donors' samples.

The rearrangement uses TRBV6-1 and TRBJ1-5; no firm D call. Germline V gene data show CDR1 as MNHNS and CDR2 as SASEGT. This CDR3 is built from 14 residues. The V end lost 10 bases, the J end lost 2 bases, and 15 bases lay between the germline ends. The CDR3 region is CATTTKLGNQPQHF. The CDR3, as DNA: TGTGCCACAACCACAAAACTTGGCAATCAGCCCCAGCATTTT.

This chain links TRBV14 with TRBJ1-4, with D maybe TRBD1 (6 bases). This CDR3 has 14 residues. The germline CDR1 and CDR2 sequences are SGHDN and FVKESK. V lost 6 bases and J 8 bases, leaving 16 bases between the germline ends. CDR3 DNA: TGTGCCAGCAGGGAAACAGGGAATCGGGAAAAACTGTTTTTT. This gives the protein CASRETGNREKLFF.

The chain is built from TRBV4-2 and TRBJ2-5; 9 bases are a match to TRBD2. Germline assignment: CDR1 LGHNA and CDR2 YNFKEQ. J was trimmed by 6 bases and V by 1 base; bases with no gene match: 6. The CDR3 consists of 15 residues. The chain's CDR3 is CASSQGAGGRKTQYF. Here the CDR3 DNA reads TGTGCCAGCAGCCAAGGAGCGGGAGGAAGAAAGACCCAGTACTTC.

The V and J genes are TRBV6-5 and TRBJ2-5; TRBD2 matches 7 bases. The CDR3 has 14 residues. V was pared by 7 bases and J by 5 bases, with 10 bases of the junction left unmatched. Germline V CDR1 and CDR2: MNHEY, SVGAGI. The DNA of the CDR3 is TGTGCCAGCAAGCCGGGACTACGCTTGGAGACCCAGTACTTC. This gives the protein CASKPGLRLETQYF.

The rearrangement joins TRBV7-8 to TRBJ2-3; 13 nucleotides line up with TRBD2. The V gene end was trimmed by 5 bases and the J gene end by 4 bases; junction bases not matched to a gene: 6. CDR1 and CDR2 (germline): SGHVS, FQNEAQ. The CDR3 sequence is 16 residues long. Here the CDR3 reads CASSPRTSGRPDTQYF. CDR3 nucleotide sequence: TGTGCCAGCAGCCCCCGGACTAGCGGGAGACCAGATACGCAGTATTTT.

The CDR3 is CASSFTGAGNEQFF. In nucleotides, the CDR3 is TGTGCCAGCAGCTTCACAGGGGCGGGGAATGAGCAGTTCTTC. The V call is TRBV7-3, the J call TRBJ2-1; the D gene is possibly TRBD1 (7 bases). Germline CDR1 SGHTA, CDR2 FQGTGA. Trimming left V 3 bases short and J 7 bases short, with 13 bases between. The CDR3 covers 14 residues. Full variable domain (outside the CDR3, taken from reference TRBV7-3 and TRBJ2-1): GAGVSQTPSNKVTEKGKYVELRCDPISGHTALYWYRQSLGQGPEFLIYFQGTGAADDSGLPNDRFFAVRPEGSVSTLKIQRTERGDSAVYLCASSFTGAGNEQFFGPGTRLTVL.

The chain has TRBV7-9 and TRBJ2-5; no firm D call. The CDR3 runs 13 residues. V was cut by 5 bases and J by 5 bases, with 12 bases left in between. The germline gives CDR1 SEHNR, CDR2 FQNEAQ (reference sequence). CDR3 DNA sequence: TGTGCCAGCAGCCCCGGTAATGGGGAGACCCAGTACTTC. Translating it yields CASSPGNGETQYF.

This chain links TRBV13 with TRBJ2-3; 7 bases agree with TRBD2. CDR1 is PRHDT and CDR2 is FYEKMQ in the germline V gene (reference sequence). Germline trimming cut 4 bases from V and 2 bases from J; bases unmatched to any gene: 3. CDR3 size: 14 residues. This chain's CDR3 is CASSSSGATDTQYF. The CDR3 nucleotides are TGTGCCAGCAGCTCGAGCGGGGCCACAGATACGCAGTATTTT.

This rearrangement joins TRBV2 to TRBJ2-7; the D gene is possibly TRBD2 (6 bases). Germline CDR1 SNHLY, CDR2 FYNNEI. The CDR3 sequence is 11 residues long. V was pared by 8 bases and J by 7 bases, with 12 bases between. The CDR3 region is CASAGSEEQYF. The CDR3 DNA reads as TGTGCCAGCGCGGGGTCCGAGGAGCAGTACTTC.

The chain uses TRBV27 and TRBJ2-7, with a weak D call TRBD1 (5 bases). Germline-derived CDR1 and CDR2 are MNHEY and SMNVEV (reference sequence). V dropped 5 bases and J dropped 7 bases, with 15 bases sitting between them. This CDR3 comprises 13 residues. The CDR3 loop is CASSASGWGEQYF. The CDR3 DNA reads as TGTGCCAGCAGTGCTTCAGGGTGGGGAGAGCAGTACTTC.

The V and J genes are TRBV6-5 and TRBJ2-2, with D possibly TRBD1 on 5 matching bases. Trimming shortened V by 8 bases and J by 5 bases, and 18 bases separated the two germline ends. The germline gives CDR1 MNHEY, CDR2 SVGAGI. The CDR3 is 15 amino acids. The CDR3, as DNA: TGTGCCAGCGGGGCGGCCCCAAAGATAACCGGGGAGCTGTTTTTT. Translating gives CASGAAPKITGELFF.

This chain connects TRBV7-9 to TRBJ1-1; tentative D call: TRBD1 (5 bases). CDR3 size: 15 residues. The germline V gene has CDR1 SEHNR and CDR2 FQNEAQ (reference sequence). Trimming left V 5 bases short and J 5 bases short, with 18 bases between. DNA for the CDR3: TGTGCCAGCAGCCTACCCCTGAGGGGTGGGACTGAAGCTTTCTTT. Protein product: CASSLPLRGGTEAFF.

The chain carries TRBV25-1 and TRBJ2-2; TRBD2 matches at 7 bases. The germline V gene has CDR1 MGHDK and CDR2 SYGVNS. J gave up 4 bases and V 10 bases, and 9 bases lay outside the gene matches. The CDR3 length is 14 residues. The CDR3 coding sequence is TGTGCCACTGAAGGGAGGGAACCCACCGGGGAGCTGTTTTTT. This sequence encodes CATEGREPTGELFF.

The rearrangement links TRBV11-3 to TRBJ2-3; TRBD2 might be the D (6 bases). Germline V gene lookup returns CDR1 SGHNT and CDR2 YENEEA. Trimming stripped 1 base from V and 1 base from J, with 9 bases between. The CDR3 totals 15 residues. The CDR3: CASSLVGGGTDTQYF. The CDR3 nucleotides read TGTGCCAGCAGCTTAGTGGGGGGAGGCACAGATACGCAGTATTTT.

V is TRBV27 and J is TRBJ2-7; D not resolved. V gave up 5 bases and J gave up 7 bases, with 18 bases separating them. CDR1 MNHEY and CDR2 SMNVEV come from the germline V gene (reference sequence). This CDR3 spans 14 amino acids. The CDR3 here is CASSPSRLGLEQYF. The CDR3 region has the DNA TGTGCCAGCAGTCCCTCGAGGCTTGGCCTTGAGCAGTACTTC.

This clone has just one count. V is TRBV28 and J is TRBJ1-1; D gene uncertain. Trimming took 3 bases from V and 4 from J, leaving 9 bases between them. Germline loops: CDR1 MDHEN, CDR2 SYDVKM. The CDR3 contains 13 residues. CDR3 sequence (DNA): TGTGCCAGCAGTTTTGTGGGGTTCACTGAAGCTTTCTTT. This sequence encodes CASSFVGFTEAFF.

The chain uses TRBV4-1 and TRBJ1-1; unclear D gene. Per germline, CDR1 MGHRA and CDR2 YSYEKL. V was pared by 1 base and J by 4 bases, with 7 bases between. CDR3 length equals 13 residues. The CDR3 sequence: CASSQVVSTEAFF. The CDR3 nucleotides are TGCGCCAGCAGCCAAGTAGTATCCACTGAAGCTTTCTTT.

The J gene is TRBJ2-7, the V gene TRBV6-1, with TRBD1 matching 8 bases. The CDR3 sequence is 14 residues long. The ends lost 10 bases at V and 2 bases at J; junction bases unmatched: 10. Germline lookup yields CDR1 MNHNS and CDR2 SASEGT. In DNA form, the CDR3 reads TGTGCCATCAATGACAGGGGACGTACCTACGAGCAGTACTTC. Residues: CAINDRGRTYEQYF.